The 7 T cell receptor beta chains below come from one sample, sequenced in a study of blood T cell repertoires in COVID-19 (dated by TCRdb to 2019 to 2021). The library relied on the immunoSEQ multiplex PCR assay. The immuneACCESS repertoire file appears here via TCRdb, limited to in-frame rearrangements. These files lack a portion of the clones; in checked studies, under half of the deficit traces to unresolved V genes, and the cause of the others is not known. This sample comprises around 230,000 clones, around 89% of them detected only once. The ten largest clones represent roughly 2.7% of the sample. The material sequenced was PBMCs or T cells enriched from blood (not recorded which). These receptors were taken from a woman in her 30s who had recovered from COVID-19.

This sequence joins TRBV24-1 and TRBJ2-3, with D tentatively TRBD1 (6 bases). The CDR3 covers 17 residues. Germline lookup yields CDR1 KGHDR and CDR2 SFDVKD. The ends were cut back, 9 bases at V and 0 bases at J, with 21 bases in the middle. The CDR3 nucleotides are TGTGCCACCGCGGCCTCAGTCGCAGGGGCAAGCACAGATACGCAGTATTTT. It encodes CATAASVAGASTDTQYF.

CDR3 amino acids: CASSERGQGAGNTEAFF. The CDR3 DNA sequence: TGTGCCAGCAGCGAACGCGGACAGGGGGCTGGGAACACTGAAGCTTTCTTT. The V call is TRBV3-1 (or the pseudogene TRBV3-2), the J call TRBJ1-1; 11 bases line up with TRBD1. The CDR3 totals 17 residues. The germline V gene has CDR1 LGHDT and CDR2 YNNKEL (reference sequence). J gave up 1 base and V 5 bases, and 9 bases lay outside the gene matches.

The chain is built from TRBV7-6 and TRBJ2-3, with D tentatively TRBD1 (5 bases). CDR1 SGHVS and CDR2 FNYEAQ come from the germline V gene. CDR3 length equals 13 residues. The ends were cut back, 2 bases at V and 4 bases at J, with 7 bases in the middle. The CDR3 loop is CASSLQTADTQYF. CDR3 coding DNA: TGTGCCAGCAGCTTACAGACAGCAGATACGCAGTATTTT. Based on the CDR3 plus reference TRBV7-6 and TRBJ2-3, the full variable domain is GAGVSQSPRYKVTKRGQDVALRCDPISGHVSLYWYRQALGQGPEFLTYFNYEAQQDKSGLPNDRFSAERPEGSISTLTIQRTEQRDSAMYRCASSLQTADTQYFGPGTRLTVL.

This sequence joins TRBV5-1 and TRBJ2-7, with TRBD1 matching 8 bases. This CDR3 spans 14 amino acids. V lost 3 bases to trimming and J lost 2 bases; unmatched junction nucleotides: 4. Germline CDR1 reads SGHRS; CDR2 reads YFSETQ. CDR3 DNA sequence: TGCGCCAGCAGCTCGCGGACAGGGACCTACGAGCAGTACTTC. This gives the protein CASSSRTGTYEQYF.

The V gene is TRBV7-2, the J gene TRBJ1-5; a possible D gene is TRBD1 (6 bases). Deletions cut 5 bases from V and 6 bases from J, with 20 bases between. The germline V gene encodes CDR1 SGHTA and CDR2 FQGNSA. The CDR3 is 16 residues long. CDR3 DNA sequence: TGTGCCAGCAGCCCCGAGGGGCAGGGCAGGGGTCAGCCCCAGCATTTT. This encodes CASSPEGQGRGQPQHF.

This sequence joins TRBV19 and TRBJ1-1; 7 positions agree with TRBD1. V was pared by 6 bases and J by 1 base, with 5 bases of the junction left unmatched. From germline, CDR1 is LNHDA and CDR2 SQIVND (reference sequence). The CDR3 length is 14 residues. CDR3 in amino acids: CASRITGENTEAFF. As DNA, the CDR3 is TGTGCCAGTAGGATTACAGGGGAGAACACTGAAGCTTTCTTT. The full variable domain, its missing parts supplied by reference TRBV19 and TRBJ1-1, is DGGITQSPKYLFRKEGQNVTLSCEQNLNHDAMYWYRQDPGQGLRLIYYSQIVNDFQKGDIAEGYSVSREKKESFPLTVTSAQKNPTAFYLCASRITGENTEAFFGQGTRLTVV.

V and J are TRBV19 and TRBJ1-1; no clear D gene. Trimming pared 7 bases from V and 4 bases from J, leaving 10 bases between. The CDR3 sequence is 12 residues long. Per germline, CDR1 LNHDA and CDR2 SQIVND (reference sequence). The CDR3 nucleotides read TGTGCCAGTAAAGGTGGGCGCACTGAAGCTTTCTTT. This encodes CASKGGRTEAFF.